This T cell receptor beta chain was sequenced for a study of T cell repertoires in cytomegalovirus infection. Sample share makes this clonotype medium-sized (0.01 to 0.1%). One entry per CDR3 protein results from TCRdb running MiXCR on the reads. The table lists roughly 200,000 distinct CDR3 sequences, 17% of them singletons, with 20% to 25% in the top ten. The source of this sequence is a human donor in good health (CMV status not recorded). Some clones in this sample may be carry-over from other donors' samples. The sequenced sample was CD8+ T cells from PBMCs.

This CDR3 reads CASRANGGGSYNEQFF. The CDR3 DNA is TGTGCCAGCAGGGCCAACGGGGGCGGCTCCTACAATGAGCAGTTCTTC. This rearrangement joins TRBV7-8 to TRBJ2-1; D could derive from TRBD1 or TRBD2 (6 bases each). The CDR3 extends over 16 amino acids. Looked up from germline, CDR1 is SGHVS and CDR2 is FQNEAQ. V lost 6 bases to trimming and J lost 0 bases, with 15 bases between them.